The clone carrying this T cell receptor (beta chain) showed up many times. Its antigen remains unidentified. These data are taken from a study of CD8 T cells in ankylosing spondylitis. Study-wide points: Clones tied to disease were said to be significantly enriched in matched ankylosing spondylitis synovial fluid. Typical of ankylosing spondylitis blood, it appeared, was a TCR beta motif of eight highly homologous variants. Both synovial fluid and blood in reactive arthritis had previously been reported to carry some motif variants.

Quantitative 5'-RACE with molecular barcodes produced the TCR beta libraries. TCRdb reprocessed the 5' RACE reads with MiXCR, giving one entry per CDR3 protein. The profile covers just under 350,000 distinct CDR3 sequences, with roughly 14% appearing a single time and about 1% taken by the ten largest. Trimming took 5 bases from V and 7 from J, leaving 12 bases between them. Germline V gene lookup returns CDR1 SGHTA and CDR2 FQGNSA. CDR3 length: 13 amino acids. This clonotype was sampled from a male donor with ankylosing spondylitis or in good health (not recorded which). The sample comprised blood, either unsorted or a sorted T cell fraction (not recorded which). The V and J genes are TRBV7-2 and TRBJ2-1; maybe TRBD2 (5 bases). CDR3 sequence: CASSLGLWNEQFF. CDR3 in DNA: TGTGCCAGCAGCCTCGGACTGTGGAATGAGCAGTTCTTC.